This TCR beta chain was obtained from a study of patients and donors after allogeneic stem cell transplantation. With 5 bases removed from V and 0 bases from J, the gap between germline ends came to 10 bases. The CDR3 runs 14 residues. CDR1 is LGHNA, CDR2 YNFKEQ, per germline. This clonotype came up many times. TCRdb re-derived calls from the RT-PCR reads in MiXCR, one entry per CDR3 protein. The table lists 400,000 to 450,000 distinct CDR3 sequences, 16% of them singletons, with around 7.9% in the top ten. This receptor was taken from a human donor who was either an allogeneic HSCT recipient or a stem cell or donor lymphocyte infusion donor (not recorded which). It is not recorded whose cells these are; they may come from a transplant donor. The chain links TRBV4-2 to TRBJ1-2, with D maybe TRBD1 (6 bases). The sequencing sample was made of blood, either unsorted or a sorted T cell fraction (not recorded which). CDR3 sequence reads: CASSGGQTNYGYTF. For the CDR3, the DNA is TGTGCCAGCAGCGGGGGCCAGACTAACTATGGCTACACCTTC.